The 29 T cell receptor beta chains below all came from one sample that was sequenced in a study of T-cell memory formation after mild COVID-19. TCRdb independently ran MiXCR on the 5' RACE reads; one entry per CDR3 protein. The sample contains around 450,000 distinct CDR3 sequences, around 20% of which appear only once. The source material was PBMCs or a T cell subset sorted from them (not recorded which). These receptors came from an adult woman who had mild COVID-19 (a few samples of this study predate the infection). Cell type and time point are not known.

This clonotype was observed many times. The gene calls are TRBV5-6 and TRBJ2-5; D possibly corresponds to TRBD1 (5 bases). CDR3 size: 14 residues. Germline assignment: CDR1 SGHDT and CDR2 YYEEEE. V lost 3 bases and J 0 bases, leaving 9 bases between the germline ends. CDR3 in amino acids: CASSSQANQETQYF. CDR3 bases: TGTGCCAGCAGCTCACAGGCAAACCAAGAGACCCAGTACTTC.

This clonotype occurred many times. This chain joins TRBV20-1 and TRBJ2-7, with D perhaps assigned TRBD1 or TRBD2 (5 bases each). Trimming took off 5 bases at V and 1 base at J, with 15 bases between the two ends. This CDR3 comprises 14 residues. Germline lookup yields CDR1 DFQATT and CDR2 SNEGSKA (reference sequence). CDR3 coding DNA: TGCAGTGCTTCCCCGGGACCCGGGTCCTACGAGCAGTACTTC. It specifies CSASPGPGSYEQYF.

This clonotype was picked up a small number of times. The gene calls are TRBV4-1 and TRBJ2-3; D uncertain. The germline V gene encodes CDR1 MGHRA and CDR2 YSYEKL. The CDR3 covers 18 residues. The V end lost 0 bases, the J end lost 0 bases, and 16 bases lay between the germline ends. The chain's CDR3 is CASSQEIGTDPSTDTQYF. The DNA for the CDR3 is TGCGCCAGCAGCCAAGAGATAGGAACAGACCCTAGCACAGATACGCAGTATTTT.

This clonotype was seen only a few times. This chain uses TRBV5-1 with TRBJ2-1; 7 bases align to TRBD1. CDR3 length: 14 residues. CDR1 and CDR2 from the germline V gene are SGHRS and YFSETQ. After removal of 7 bases from V and 6 bases from J, the junction contained 10 bases not matched to a gene. The CDR3 reads CASGKGQNTNEQFF. In DNA form, the CDR3 reads TGCGCCAGCGGCAAGGGACAGAATACCAATGAGCAGTTCTTC.

In this sample, this clonotype turned up a few times. The V call is TRBV19, the J call TRBJ2-7; 9 nucleotides match TRBD2. Germline CDR1 and CDR2: LNHDA and SQIVND (reference sequence). The ends lost 3 bases at V and 2 bases at J; junction bases unmatched: 5. The CDR3 has 15 amino acids. CDR3 loop: CASSMRLADPYEQYF. In DNA, the CDR3 is TGTGCCAGTAGTATGCGACTAGCGGATCCCTACGAGCAGTACTTC.

This clonotype was seen repeatedly, ten times or more. V and J are TRBV5-1 and TRBJ2-7; TRBD2 agrees at 12 bases. The V segment lost 0 bases and the J segment 0 bases; nucleotides outside the gene matches: 7. Germline values: CDR1 SGHRS, CDR2 YFSETQ. The CDR3 contains 18 residues. CDR3 amino acids: CASSLGLAGDFGSYEQYF. The CDR3 DNA sequence: TGCGCCAGCAGCTTGGGACTAGCGGGAGATTTCGGCTCCTACGAGCAGTACTTC.

This clonotype was detected ten times or more. The CDR3 sequence: CASSFSSGGAYNEQFF. CDR3 nucleotides: TGTGCCAGCAGCTTTAGTAGCGGGGGGGCGTACAATGAGCAGTTCTTC. V gene TRBV11-2 combines with J gene TRBJ2-1; 11 bases map to TRBD2. The CDR3 runs 16 residues. CDR1 and CDR2 (germline): SGHAT, FQNNGV. The junction had 5 bases not matched to a gene; V was cut back by 3 bases and J by 4 bases.

CDR3 sequence reads: CASGMGTEAFF. Written as DNA, the CDR3 is TGTGCCAGTGGGATGGGAACTGAAGCTTTCTTT. The chain employs TRBV19 and TRBJ1-1, with D hard to call. The CDR3 covers 11 residues. CDR1 is LNHDA, CDR2 SQIVND, per germline (reference sequence). Between the trimmed V and J ends, which lost 8 bases and 5 bases, there was a span of 9 bases.

The V and J genes are TRBV7-9 and TRBJ1-2; no firm D call. The CDR3 has 13 residues. Trimming shortened V by 5 bases and J by 4 bases, and 11 bases separated the two germline ends. CDR1 and CDR2 from the germline V gene are SEHNR and FQNEAQ (reference sequence). The CDR3 here is CASSPPLGYGYTF. In DNA, the CDR3 is TGTGCCAGCAGCCCACCCTTAGGCTATGGCTACACCTTC.

The J gene is TRBJ2-1, the V gene TRBV7-9; perhaps TRBD2 as D (6 bases). The ends were cut back, 6 bases at V and 5 bases at J, with 11 bases in the middle. CDR1 is SEHNR, CDR2 FQNEAQ, per germline (reference sequence). The CDR3 sequence is 13 residues long. CDR3 amino acids: CASRPGADNEQFF. CDR3 nucleotides: TGTGCCAGCAGACCGGGAGCGGACAATGAGCAGTTCTTC.

A few counts support this clonotype. This chain joins TRBV20-1 and TRBJ2-1; 8 bases agree with TRBD2. CDR3 length: 15 residues. The V gene end was trimmed by 2 bases and the J gene end by 4 bases; junction bases not matched to a gene: 7. CDR1 is DFQATT, CDR2 SNEGSKA, per germline (reference sequence). DNA of the CDR3: TGCAGTGCTAGACGAAGACTAGCGTTATACAATGAGCAGTTCTTC. It is translated as CSARRRLALYNEQFF.

Only a few counts were recorded for this clonotype. This chain links TRBV6-1 with TRBJ2-7; D possibly corresponds to TRBD1 (6 bases). The CDR3 consists of 15 residues. The V end was cut by 3 bases, the J end by 2 bases, with 14 bases between. Germline CDR1 MNHNS, CDR2 SASEGT. CDR3 DNA: TGTGCCAGCAGTGATGGAGCTGGACAGCCCTACGAGCAGTACTTC. Protein: CASSDGAGQPYEQYF.

This clonotype has more than one count but fewer than ten. In nucleotides, the CDR3 is TGTGCCAGCAGCCGAGGACAGGGGCGCTCGAACTATGGCTACACCTTC. Its translation is CASSRGQGRSNYGYTF. The chain uses TRBV12-3 or TRBV12-4 and TRBJ1-2, with 9 bases identical to TRBD1. J gave up 2 bases and V 6 bases, and 10 bases lay outside the gene matches. This CDR3 region has 16 residues.

This sequence joins TRBV27 and TRBJ2-3; 9 bases fit TRBD1. V lost 2 bases to trimming and J lost 1 base; unmatched junction nucleotides: 10. The CDR3 length is 18 residues. In germline, CDR1 is MNHEY, CDR2 SMNVEV (reference sequence). The CDR3 bases are TGTGCCAGCAGTTTAAGGCCCAAGGGACAGGGTCGCACAGATACGCAGTATTTT. As protein: CASSLRPKGQGRTDTQYF.

This clonotype was seen more than once but under ten times. This chain links TRBV12-3 or TRBV12-4 with TRBJ1-1, with D hard to call. Trimming removed 6 bases at V and 7 bases at J, with 6 bases between. This CDR3 has 10 residues. The CDR3 is CASRSDEAFF. CDR3 nucleotides: TGTGCCAGCAGGAGCGATGAAGCTTTCTTT.

This clonotype has a handful of counts. V usage is TRBV7-6 and J usage is TRBJ1-3, with no clear D. Germline CDR1 is SGHVS and CDR2 is FNYEAQ. The V end was cut by 4 bases, the J end by 0 bases, with 16 bases between. The CDR3 is 17 amino acids. CDR3 amino acids: CASSSNGARLSGNTIYF. Written as DNA, the CDR3 is TGTGCCAGCAGCTCTAATGGTGCCAGGCTCTCTGGAAACACCATATATTTT. The full variable domain, rest sourced from reference TRBV7-6 and TRBJ1-3, is GAGVSQSPRYKVTKRGQDVALRCDPISGHVSLYWYRQALGQGPEFLTYFNYEAQQDKSGLPNDRFSAERPEGSISTLTIQRTEQRDSAMYRCASSSNGARLSGNTIYFGEGSWLTVV.

This clonotype was seen only a few times. The genes are TRBV6-5 and TRBJ2-5; weak D call: TRBD2 (6 bases). The V gene's germline CDR1 is MNHEY and CDR2 SVGAGI. This CDR3 contains 13 residues. Trimming left V 6 bases short and J 5 bases short, with 13 bases between. The chain's CDR3 is CASRRDEWETQYF. The CDR3 DNA is TGTGCCAGCAGGCGGGACGAGTGGGAGACCCAGTACTTC.

The chain links TRBV29-1 to TRBJ1-2; 9 positions match TRBD1. This CDR3 comprises 13 residues. Germline CDR1 reads SQVTM; CDR2 reads ANQGSEA. Trimming at V came to 4 bases and at J to 7 bases, leaving 7 bases not matched to a gene. CDR3 region: CSVVGQGWGGYTF. In DNA form, the CDR3 reads TGCAGCGTTGTTGGACAGGGGTGGGGTGGCTACACCTTC.

This clonotype occurred a few times. The V gene is TRBV25-1, the J gene TRBJ2-7; D perhaps matches TRBD2 (6 bases). The V end lost 4 bases, the J end lost 0 bases, and 10 bases lay between the germline ends. Germline-derived CDR1 and CDR2 are MGHDK and SYGVNS. The CDR3 runs to 14 residues. This chain's CDR3 is CASSGAGTSYEQYF. The DNA for the CDR3 is TGTGCCAGCAGTGGGGCGGGGACCTCCTACGAGCAGTACTTC.

This clonotype was detected a few times. The rearrangement uses TRBV29-1 and TRBJ1-2; D gene unclear. V was shortened by 3 bases and J by 6 bases, with 2 bases between the two germline ends. The germline gives CDR1 SQVTM, CDR2 ANQGSEA. This CDR3 comprises 9 residues. The CDR3 region is CSVDNGYTF. The CDR3, as DNA: TGCAGCGTTGACAATGGCTACACCTTC.

With respect to this clonotype: Its ends do not fully match the called genes, so a read error is possible. The chain combines TRBV25-1 with TRBJ1-4; D unclear. The germline V gene encodes CDR1 MGHDK and CDR2 SYGVNS. The CDR3 is 15 amino acids. The CDR3 region is CASSGRRESNEKLLF. CDR3 sequence (DNA): TGTGCCAGCAGTGGCCGCCGGGAGTCTAATGAAAAACTGCTTTTT.

The gene calls are TRBV24-1 and TRBJ1-2; maybe TRBD1 (5 bases). Germline lookup yields CDR1 KGHDR and CDR2 SFDVKD. V was shortened by 3 bases and J by 6 bases, with 22 bases between the two germline ends. The length of the CDR3 is 17 residues. The CDR3 nucleotides are TGTGCCACCAGTGATCCTGCCCTCGGGGGAGTCGGCGATGGCTACACCTTC. The encoded protein is CATSDPALGGVGDGYTF.

Comments on this clonotype: The junction does not match germline at one end; this may be a read error. The chain is built from TRBV24-1 and TRBJ1-2; 8 nucleotides agree with TRBD1. Germline values: CDR1 KGHDR, CDR2 SFDVKD. This CDR3 is built from 10 residues. The CDR3 DNA is TGTGCCACCAGTGAACGGGACAGGCACTTC. Translation gives CATSERDRHF.

This clonotype turned up a few times. This rearrangement joins TRBV7-8 to TRBJ2-5, with TRBD2 matching 11 bases. Trimming cost V 3 bases and J 1 base; bases outside gene matches: 4. Germline V gene lookup returns CDR1 SGHVS and CDR2 FQNEAQ. This CDR3 has 16 amino acids. DNA of the CDR3: TGTGCCAGCAGCTTTAGACTAGCGGGGCCCCAAGAGACCCAGTACTTC. Translation gives CASSFRLAGPQETQYF.

The chain joins TRBV7-9 to TRBJ1-4; possibly TRBD1 for D (5 bases). CDR3 size: 11 residues. CDR1 and CDR2 (germline): SEHNR, FQNEAQ (reference sequence). The ends were cut back, 5 bases at V and 10 bases at J, with 8 bases in the middle. CDR3 residues: CASSRTGKLFF. CDR3 sequence (DNA): TGTGCCAGCAGCCGAACAGGAAAACTGTTTTTT.

This clonotype was recorded a few times. CDR3 loop: CATSRDPDSQQFF. The CDR3 DNA follows: TGTGCCACCAGCAGAGATCCGGACAGCCAGCAGTTCTTC. This chain connects TRBV15 to TRBJ2-1, with a possible D match to TRBD1 (6 bases). V lost 0 bases to trimming and J lost 11 bases, with 11 bases between them. The CDR3 is made up of 13 amino acids. Germline lookup yields CDR1 LNHNV and CDR2 YYDKDF (reference sequence).

The genes are TRBV6-5 and TRBJ1-2, with D unresolved. CDR1 and CDR2 from the germline V gene are MNHEY and SVGAGI. The CDR3 extends over 15 amino acids. Trimming pared 5 bases from V and 4 bases from J, leaving 17 bases between. CDR3: CASSPYPGGLYGYTF. In DNA form, the CDR3 reads TGTGCCAGCAGTCCTTACCCTGGCGGACTCTATGGCTACACCTTC.

This clonotype has only a few counts. The J gene is TRBJ1-4, the V gene TRBV5-1; TRBD1 aligns across 7 bases. Germline CDR1 and CDR2: SGHRS and YFSETQ. The CDR3 loop spans 15 amino acids. Trimming removed 2 bases from V and 0 bases from J; junction bases left unmatched: 1. The CDR3: CASSFGQATNEKLFF. CDR3 nucleotides: TGCGCCAGCAGCTTCGGACAGGCAACTAATGAAAAACTGTTTTTT.

Only a few counts were recorded for this clonotype. The chain links TRBV20-1 to TRBJ2-7; TRBD1 agrees at 12 bases. Germline V gene lookup returns CDR1 DFQATT and CDR2 SNEGSKA (reference sequence). This CDR3 has 17 residues. Trimming removed 6 bases from V and 7 bases from J; junction bases left unmatched: 19. The CDR3 DNA follows: TGCAGTGCCGGCGCCGGGACAGGGGGCCACGGCCGGGCAGAGCAGTACTTC. Its translation: CSAGAGTGGHGRAEQYF.